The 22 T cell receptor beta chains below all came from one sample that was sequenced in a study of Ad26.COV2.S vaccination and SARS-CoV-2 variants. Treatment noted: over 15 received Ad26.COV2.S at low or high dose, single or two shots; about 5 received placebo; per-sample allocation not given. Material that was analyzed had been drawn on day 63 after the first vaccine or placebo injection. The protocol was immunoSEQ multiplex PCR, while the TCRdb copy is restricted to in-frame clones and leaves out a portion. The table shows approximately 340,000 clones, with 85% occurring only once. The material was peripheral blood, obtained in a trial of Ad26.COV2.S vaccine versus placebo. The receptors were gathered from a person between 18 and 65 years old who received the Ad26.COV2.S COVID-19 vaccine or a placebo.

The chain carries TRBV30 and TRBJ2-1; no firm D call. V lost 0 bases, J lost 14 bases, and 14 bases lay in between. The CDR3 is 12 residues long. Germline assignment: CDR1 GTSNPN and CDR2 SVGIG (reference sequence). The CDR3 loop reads CAWSVRPEREFF. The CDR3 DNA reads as TGTGCCTGGAGTGTACGACCCGAAAGGGAGTTCTTC.

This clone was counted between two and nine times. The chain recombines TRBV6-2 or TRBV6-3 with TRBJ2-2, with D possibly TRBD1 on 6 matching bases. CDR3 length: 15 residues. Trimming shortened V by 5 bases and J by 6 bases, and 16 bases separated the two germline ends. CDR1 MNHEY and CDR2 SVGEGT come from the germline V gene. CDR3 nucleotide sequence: TGTGCCAGCAGTCGGACAGTCCGAAAGGCCGGGGAGCTGTTTTTT. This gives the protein CASSRTVRKAGELFF.

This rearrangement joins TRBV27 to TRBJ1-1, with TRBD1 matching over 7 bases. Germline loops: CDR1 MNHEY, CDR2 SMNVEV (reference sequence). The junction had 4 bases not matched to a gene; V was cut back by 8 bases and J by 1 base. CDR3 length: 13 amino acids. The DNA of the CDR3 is TGTGCCAGCTACAGGGGTCAGAACACTGAAGCTTTCTTT. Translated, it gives CASYRGQNTEAFF.

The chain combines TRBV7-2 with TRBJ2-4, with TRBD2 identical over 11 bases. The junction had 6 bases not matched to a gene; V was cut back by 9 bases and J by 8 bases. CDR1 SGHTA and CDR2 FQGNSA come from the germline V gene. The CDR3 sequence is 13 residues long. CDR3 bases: TGTGCCAGTAGCGGGGGGGCTCGGCACATTCAGTACTTC. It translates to CASSGGARHIQYF.

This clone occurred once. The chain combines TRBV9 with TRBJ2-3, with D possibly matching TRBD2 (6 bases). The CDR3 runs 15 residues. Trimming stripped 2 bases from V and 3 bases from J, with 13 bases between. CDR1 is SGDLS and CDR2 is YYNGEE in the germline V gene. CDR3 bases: TGTGCCAGCAGCGTTACTAGCATGTGGACAGATACGCAGTATTTT. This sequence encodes CASSVTSMWTDTQYF.

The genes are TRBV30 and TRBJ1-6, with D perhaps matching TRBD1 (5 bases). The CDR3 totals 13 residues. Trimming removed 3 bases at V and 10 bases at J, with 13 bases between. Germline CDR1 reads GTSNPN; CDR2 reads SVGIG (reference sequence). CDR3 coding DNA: TGTGCCTGGAGGCCTGGGGGGGAATCACCCCTCCACTTT. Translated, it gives CAWRPGGESPLHF.

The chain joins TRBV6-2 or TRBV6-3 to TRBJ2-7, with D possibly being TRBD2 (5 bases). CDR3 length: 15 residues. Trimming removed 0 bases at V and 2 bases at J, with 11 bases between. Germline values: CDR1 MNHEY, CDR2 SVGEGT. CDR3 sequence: CASSYSWEIAYEQYF. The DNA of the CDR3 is TGTGCCAGCAGTTACTCGTGGGAGATTGCCTACGAGCAGTACTTC.

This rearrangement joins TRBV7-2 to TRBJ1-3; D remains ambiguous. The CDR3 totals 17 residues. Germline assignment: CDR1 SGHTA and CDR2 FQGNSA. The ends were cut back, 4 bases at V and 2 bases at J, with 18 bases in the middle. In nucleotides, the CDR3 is TGTGCCAGCAGCTCCCCCCGTGGTTCGTTACCTGGAAACACCATATATTTT. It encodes CASSSPRGSLPGNTIYF.

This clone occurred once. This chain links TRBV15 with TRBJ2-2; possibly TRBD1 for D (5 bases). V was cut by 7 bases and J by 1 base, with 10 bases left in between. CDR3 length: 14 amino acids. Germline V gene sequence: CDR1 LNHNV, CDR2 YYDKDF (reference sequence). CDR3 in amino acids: CATKGYRNTGELFF. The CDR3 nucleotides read TGTGCCACCAAGGGGTATAGGAACACCGGGGAGCTGTTTTTT.

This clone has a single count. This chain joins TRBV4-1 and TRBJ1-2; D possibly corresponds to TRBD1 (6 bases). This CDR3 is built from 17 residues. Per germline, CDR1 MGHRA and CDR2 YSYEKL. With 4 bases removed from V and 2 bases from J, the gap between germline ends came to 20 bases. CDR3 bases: TGCGCCAGCAGCCGCCATCTCCAGGCGGACAGCAACTATGGCTACACCTTC. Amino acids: CASSRHLQADSNYGYTF.

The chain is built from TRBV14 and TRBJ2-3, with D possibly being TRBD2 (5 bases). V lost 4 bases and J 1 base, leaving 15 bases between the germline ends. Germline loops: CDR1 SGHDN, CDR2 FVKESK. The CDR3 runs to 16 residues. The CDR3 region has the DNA TGTGCCAGCAGCCGAGACCCGGGGTGGGGCACAGATACGCAGTATTTT. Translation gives CASSRDPGWGTDTQYF. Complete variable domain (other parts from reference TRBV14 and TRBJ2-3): EAGVTQFPSHSVIEKGQTVTLRCDPISGHDNLYWYRRVMGKEIKFLLHFVKESKQDESGMPNNRFLAERTGGTYSTLKVQPAELEDSGVYFCASSRDPGWGTDTQYFGPGTRLTVL.

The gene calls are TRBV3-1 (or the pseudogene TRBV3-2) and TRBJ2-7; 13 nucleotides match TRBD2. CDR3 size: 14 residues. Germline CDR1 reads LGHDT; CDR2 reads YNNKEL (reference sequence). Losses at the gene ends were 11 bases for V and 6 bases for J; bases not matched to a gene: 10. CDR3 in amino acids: CASDGTSGRGEQYF. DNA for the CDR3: TGTGCCTCCGACGGAACTAGCGGGAGGGGCGAGCAGTACTTC.

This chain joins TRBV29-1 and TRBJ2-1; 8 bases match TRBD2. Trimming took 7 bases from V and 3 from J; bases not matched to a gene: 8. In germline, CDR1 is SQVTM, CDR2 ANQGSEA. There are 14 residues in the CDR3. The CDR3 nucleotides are TGCAGCGGGAGTTGGACTAGCAGCTACAATGAGCAGTTCTTC. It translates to CSGSWTSSYNEQFF.

The CDR3 DNA follows: TGTGCCAGCAGTTGGCAGGGGAGCTCCTACGAGCAGTACTTC. Amino acid sequence: CASSWQGSSYEQYF. The chain recombines TRBV6-2 or TRBV6-3 with TRBJ2-7, with TRBD1 as a possible D gene (6 bases). The CDR3 loop spans 14 amino acids. The germline V and J ends were trimmed by 4 bases and 0 bases, with 10 bases remaining between them. The germline V gene encodes CDR1 MNHEY and CDR2 SVGEGT.

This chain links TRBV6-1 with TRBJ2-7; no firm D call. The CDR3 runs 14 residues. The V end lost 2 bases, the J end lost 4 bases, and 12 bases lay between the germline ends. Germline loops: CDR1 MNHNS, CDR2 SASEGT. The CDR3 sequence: CASSETISRYEQYF. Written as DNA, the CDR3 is TGTGCCAGCAGTGAAACCATTTCGAGATACGAGCAGTACTTC.

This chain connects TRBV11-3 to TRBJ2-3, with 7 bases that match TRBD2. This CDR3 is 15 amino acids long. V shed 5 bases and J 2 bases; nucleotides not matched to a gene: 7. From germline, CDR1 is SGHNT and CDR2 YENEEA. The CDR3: CASSLGTTNTDTQYF. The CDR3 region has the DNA TGTGCCAGCAGCCTCGGGACTACCAACACAGATACGCAGTATTTT.

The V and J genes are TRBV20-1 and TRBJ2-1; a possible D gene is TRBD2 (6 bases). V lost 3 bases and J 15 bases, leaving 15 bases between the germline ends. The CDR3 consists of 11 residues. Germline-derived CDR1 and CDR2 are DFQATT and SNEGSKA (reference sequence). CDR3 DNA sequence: TGCAGTGCTAGCGACGGGAAAGCGGGGTTCTTC. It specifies CSASDGKAGFF.

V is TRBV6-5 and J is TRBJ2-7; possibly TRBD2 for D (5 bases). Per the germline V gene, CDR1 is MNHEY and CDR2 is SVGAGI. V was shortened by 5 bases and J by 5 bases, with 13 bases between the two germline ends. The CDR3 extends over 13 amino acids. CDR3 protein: CASSRGRDHEQYF. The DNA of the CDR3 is TGTGCCAGCAGTCGGGGAAGGGATCACGAGCAGTACTTC.

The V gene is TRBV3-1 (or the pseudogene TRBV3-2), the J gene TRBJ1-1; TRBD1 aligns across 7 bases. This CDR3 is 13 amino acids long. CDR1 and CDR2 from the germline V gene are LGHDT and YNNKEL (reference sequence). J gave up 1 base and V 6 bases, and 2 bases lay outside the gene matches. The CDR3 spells CASSPGGNTEAFF. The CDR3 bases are TGTGCCAGCAGTCCAGGGGGGAACACTGAAGCTTTCTTT.

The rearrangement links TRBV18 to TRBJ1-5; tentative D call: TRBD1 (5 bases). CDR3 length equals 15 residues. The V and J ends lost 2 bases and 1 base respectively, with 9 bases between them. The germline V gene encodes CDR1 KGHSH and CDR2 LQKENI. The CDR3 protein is CASSPSGASNQPQHF. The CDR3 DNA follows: TGTGCCAGCTCACCATCCGGGGCCAGCAATCAGCCCCAGCATTTT. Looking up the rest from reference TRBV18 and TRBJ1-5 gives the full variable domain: NAGVMQNPRHLVRRRGQEARLRCSPMKGHSHVYWYRQLPEEGLKFMVYLQKENIIDESGMPKERFSAEFPKEGPSILRIQQVVRGDSAAYFCASSPSGASNQPQHFGDGTRLSIL.

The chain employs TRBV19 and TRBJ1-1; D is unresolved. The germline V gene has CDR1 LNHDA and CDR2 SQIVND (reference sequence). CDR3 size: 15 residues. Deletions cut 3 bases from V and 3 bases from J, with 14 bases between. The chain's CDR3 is CASSISRLGDTEAFF. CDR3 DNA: TGTGCCAGTAGTATTTCCCGACTCGGGGACACTGAAGCTTTCTTT.

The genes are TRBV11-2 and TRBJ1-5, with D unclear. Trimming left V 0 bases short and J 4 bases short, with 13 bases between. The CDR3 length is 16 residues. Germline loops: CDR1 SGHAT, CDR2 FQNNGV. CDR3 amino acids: CASSLDRTALNQPQHF. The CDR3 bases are TGTGCCAGCAGCTTAGATCGTACAGCTTTAAATCAGCCCCAGCATTTT. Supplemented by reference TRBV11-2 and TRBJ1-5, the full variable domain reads EAGVAQSPRYKIIEKRQSVAFWCNPISGHATLYWYQQILGQGPKLLIQFQNNGVVDDSQLPKDRFSAERLKGVDSTLKIQPAKLEDSAVYLCASSLDRTALNQPQHFGDGTRLSIL.